This T cell receptor (beta chain) was recovered during a study of T cell repertoires in cytomegalovirus infection. The wider study: CMV infection plus the matching HLA type was flagged by public TCR beta signatures. The study's findings and limits: HLA-C-restricted, CMV-specific TCR beta clonotypes were dominant ex vivo.

Turning to this clonotype: Its antigen remains unknown.

Using its own MiXCR run on the reads, TCRdb lists one record per CDR3 protein. This sample carries around 330,000 distinct CDR3 sequences, 15% to 20% of them seen once, and the ten largest clones take 12%. This CDR3 comprises 15 residues. CDR1 and CDR2 (germline): SGHRS, YFSETQ. V lost 1 base and J lost 4, with 11 bases in between. The source material was PBMCs. This rearrangement joins TRBV5-1 to TRBJ1-4; possibly TRBD1 for D (5 bases). The source of this sequence is a human donor in good health (CMV status not recorded). Some clones in this sample may be carry-over from other donors' samples. The CDR3 loop is CASSLIRADNEKLFF. CDR3 coding DNA: TGCGCCAGCAGCTTGATCAGGGCGGATAATGAAAAACTGTTTTTT.